Below, 9 T cell receptor beta chains from the same sample are listed, as sequenced in a study of shared clonotypes between healthy human individuals. Here immunoSEQ multiplex PCR was the method, and the copy in TCRdb shows in-frame clones only, minus some. In the table there are millions of clones, roughly nine tenths of which are singletons. Sample: naive CD4+ T cells sorted from blood. Sample subset: CD45RA+ positively selected. These receptors were collected from a man younger than 30 in good health.

J is TRBJ1-4 and V is TRBV28; TRBD1 is a possible D gene (6 bases). The CDR3 loop spans 15 amino acids. V lost 6 bases and J lost 4, with 15 bases in between. CDR1 MDHEN and CDR2 SYDVKM come from the germline V gene. The CDR3 spells CASSSEGVGNEKLFF. For the CDR3, the DNA is TGTGCCAGCAGCTCCGAGGGGGTTGGTAATGAAAAACTGTTTTTT. Using reference TRBV28 and TRBJ1-4 for the parts outside the CDR3, the full variable domain is DVKVTQSSRYLVKRTGEKVFLECVQDMDHENMFWYRQDPGLGLRLIYFSYDVKMKEKGDIPEGYSVSREKKERFSLILESASTNQTSMYLCASSSEGVGNEKLFFGSGTQLSVL.

This rearrangement joins TRBV4-1 to TRBJ1-1; TRBD1 might be the D (5 bases). V gave up 2 bases and J gave up 4 bases, with 11 bases separating them. The CDR3 length is 14 residues. The germline CDR1 and CDR2 sequences are MGHRA and YSYEKL. This chain's CDR3 is CASSQQGGITEAFF. CDR3 sequence (DNA): TGCGCCAGCAGCCAACAGGGTGGAATCACTGAAGCTTTCTTT.

The chain recombines TRBV14 with TRBJ2-3; D is undetermined. Germline loops: CDR1 SGHDN, CDR2 FVKESK. The CDR3 sequence is 15 residues long. Trimming took off 4 bases at V and 1 base at J, with 12 bases between the two ends. The CDR3 loop is CASSLRAPRTDTQYF. For the CDR3, the DNA is TGTGCCAGCAGCCTCCGGGCCCCGCGCACAGATACGCAGTATTTT.

This clone has only a few counts. At the DNA level, this CDR3 is encoded by other sequences in the same sample as well. V is TRBV5-4 and J is TRBJ1-1; the D is unclear. V lost 3 bases, J lost 3 bases, and 6 bases lay in between. The CDR3 runs 12 residues. Germline lookup yields CDR1 SGHNT and CDR2 YYREEE (reference sequence). This CDR3 reads CASSSRDTEAFF. CDR3 DNA sequence: TGTGCCAGCAGCTCCCGGGACACTGAAGCTTTCTTT.

This chain joins TRBV5-4 and TRBJ2-5; TRBD2 might be the D (5 bases). The CDR3 is 14 residues long. The V end lost 0 bases, the J end lost 5 bases, and 11 bases lay between the germline ends. From germline, CDR1 is SGHNT and CDR2 YYREEE (reference sequence). In DNA, the CDR3 is TGTGCCAGCAGCTTGGACGCGGGTGGGGAGACCCAGTACTTC. It yields the protein CASSLDAGGETQYF.

This chain links TRBV4-1 with TRBJ2-3, with 8 positions matching TRBD1. Germline V gives CDR1 MGHRA, CDR2 YSYEKL. The V and J ends lost 0 bases and 0 bases, in that order; junction bases with no gene match: 5. The CDR3 extends over 17 amino acids. The CDR3 loop reads CASSQDRTGPSTDTQYF. CDR3 in DNA: TGCGCCAGCAGCCAAGATAGGACAGGGCCGAGCACAGATACGCAGTATTTT.

This clone was observed a handful of times. The genes are TRBV4-3 and TRBJ2-1, with 7 nucleotides matching TRBD1. The CDR3 sequence is 18 residues long. The V gene end was trimmed by 0 bases and the J gene end by 9 bases; junction bases not matched to a gene: 17. Per germline, CDR1 LGHNA and CDR2 YSLEER. The CDR3 reads CASSQERIDRVISGEQFF. DNA of the CDR3: TGCGCCAGCAGCCAAGAAAGGATCGACAGGGTAATTTCGGGTGAGCAGTTCTTC.

V and J are TRBV2 and TRBJ2-3; D not certain. This CDR3 is 14 amino acids long. In germline, CDR1 is SNHLY, CDR2 FYNNEI. Trimming removed 5 bases from V and 2 bases from J, with 11 bases in between. The CDR3: CASSLSQITDTQYF. CDR3 coding DNA: TGTGCCAGCAGTTTGTCCCAAATCACAGATACGCAGTATTTT.

This chain uses TRBV4-1 with TRBJ2-4; TRBD1 matches 7 bases. After removal of 1 base from V and 0 bases from J, the junction contained 12 bases not matched to a gene. The germline gives CDR1 MGHRA, CDR2 YSYEKL. The CDR3 sequence is 19 residues long. This CDR3 is CASSQATGDRFVAKNIQYF. Here the CDR3 DNA reads TGCGCCAGCAGCCAAGCAACAGGGGACCGGTTCGTAGCCAAAAACATTCAGTACTTC.